One sample yielded the 7 T cell receptor beta chains listed below, sequenced in a study of T cells in Graves' hyperthyroidism and ophthalmopathy. TCR beta CDR3 regions were amplified from RNA. With the HTBI primer set, the TCR CDR3 went through a first round of RT-PCR. TCRdb reprocessed the multiplex PCR reads via MiXCR and lists one record per CDR3 protein. The table includes about half a million distinct CDR3 sequences, 22% detected once. The sequencing input was blood. These receptor sequences come from a woman in her 70s with Graves' ophthalmopathy.

This clonotype was detected only a few times. The rearrangement joins TRBV30 to TRBJ2-5; no reliable D call. Germline values: CDR1 GTSNPN, CDR2 SVGIG (reference sequence). The CDR3 is 12 residues long. The V end lost 2 bases, the J end lost 5 bases, and 9 bases lay between the germline ends. CDR3 region: CAWSPLGETQYF. The CDR3 DNA reads TGTGCCTGGAGTCCCTTGGGGGAGACCCAGTACTTC.

This clonotype was detected only a few times. This chain joins TRBV6-1 and TRBJ2-6; the D gene is possibly TRBD1 (6 bases). CDR1 is MNHNS and CDR2 is SASEGT in the germline V gene. The length of the CDR3 is 16 residues. Trimming pared 7 bases from V and 0 bases from J, leaving 13 bases between. The CDR3 sequence: CASTKGVGSGANVLTF. As DNA, the CDR3 is TGTGCCAGCACGAAGGGGGTGGGCTCTGGGGCCAACGTCCTGACTTTC.

This clonotype was picked up many times. The genes are TRBV4-1 and TRBJ2-7, with a tentative D call TRBD2 (6 bases). The CDR3 covers 15 residues. V was clipped by 4 bases and J by 2 bases, with 15 bases between them. Germline lookup yields CDR1 MGHRA and CDR2 YSYEKL. CDR3 amino acids: CASSLNLAATYEQYF. The CDR3 DNA reads TGCGCCAGCAGCCTAAACTTAGCGGCTACCTACGAGCAGTACTTC.

The rearrangement uses TRBV5-1 and TRBJ2-1; 7 nucleotides agree with TRBD2. CDR3 length: 15 amino acids. Trimming removed 4 bases from V and 9 bases from J; junction bases left unmatched: 13. Per the germline V gene, CDR1 is SGHRS and CDR2 is YFSETQ. The CDR3 coding sequence is TGCGCCAGCAGCATTAAGCCGGGACTAAATTTTGAGCAGTTCTTC. This encodes CASSIKPGLNFEQFF.

The gene calls are TRBV3-1 and TRBJ1-1; D is unclear. CDR3 length: 14 residues. V was pared by 1 base and J by 5 bases, with 11 bases between. Germline assignment: CDR1 LGHDT and CDR2 YNNKEL (reference sequence). The CDR3 here is CASSQGAQWTEAFF. As DNA, the CDR3 is TGTGCCAGCAGCCAAGGGGCGCAGTGGACTGAAGCTTTCTTT.

This rearrangement joins TRBV28 to TRBJ2-5; D is unresolved. Per germline, CDR1 MDHEN and CDR2 SYDVKM. The CDR3 spans 15 residues. With 6 bases removed from V and 1 base from J, the gap between germline ends came to 15 bases. CDR3: CASSPLMWGQETQYF. The CDR3 nucleotides read TGTGCCAGCAGCCCGTTGATGTGGGGCCAAGAGACCCAGTACTTC. Looking up the rest from reference TRBV28 and TRBJ2-5 gives the full variable domain: DVKVTQSSRYLVKRTGEKVFLECVQDMDHENMFWYRQDPGLGLRLIYFSYDVKMKEKGDIPEGYSVSREKKERFSLILESASTNQTSMYLCASSPLMWGQETQYFGPGTRLLVL.

This clonotype was detected many times. The chain couples TRBV20-1 to TRBJ1-5; D unresolved. Germline assignment: CDR1 DFQATT and CDR2 SNEGSKA (reference sequence). Trimming shortened V by 1 base and J by 0 bases, and 7 bases separated the two germline ends. CDR3 length equals 14 residues. The CDR3 DNA sequence: TGCAGTGCTAGAGGAGGGAATAGCAATCAGCCCCAGCATTTT. It codes for CSARGGNSNQPQHF.